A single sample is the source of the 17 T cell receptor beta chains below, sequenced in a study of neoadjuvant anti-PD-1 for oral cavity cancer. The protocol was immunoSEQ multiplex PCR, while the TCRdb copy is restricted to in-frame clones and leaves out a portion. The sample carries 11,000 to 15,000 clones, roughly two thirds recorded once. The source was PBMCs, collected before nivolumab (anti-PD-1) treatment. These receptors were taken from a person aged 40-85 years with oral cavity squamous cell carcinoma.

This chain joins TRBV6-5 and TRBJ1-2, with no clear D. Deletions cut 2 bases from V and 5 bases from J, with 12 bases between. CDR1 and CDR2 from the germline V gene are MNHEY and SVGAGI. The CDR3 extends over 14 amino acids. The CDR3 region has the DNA TGTGCCAGCAGTTACGGGCAGGAGGTGTATGGCTACACCTTC. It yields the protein CASSYGQEVYGYTF.

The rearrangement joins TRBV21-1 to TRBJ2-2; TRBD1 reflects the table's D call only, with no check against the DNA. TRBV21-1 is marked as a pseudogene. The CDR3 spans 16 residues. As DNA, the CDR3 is TGTGCCAGCAGCAAAGGTGGGACACGAAACACCGGGGAGCTGTTTTTT. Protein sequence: CASSKGGTRNTGELFF.

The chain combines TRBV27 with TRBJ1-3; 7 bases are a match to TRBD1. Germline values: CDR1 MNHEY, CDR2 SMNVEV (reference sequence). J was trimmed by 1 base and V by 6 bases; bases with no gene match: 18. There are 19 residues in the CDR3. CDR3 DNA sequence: TGTGCCAGCAGACTCCCCCGGGACAGCAAGTATACTTCTGGAAACACCATATATTTT. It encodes CASRLPRDSKYTSGNTIYF.

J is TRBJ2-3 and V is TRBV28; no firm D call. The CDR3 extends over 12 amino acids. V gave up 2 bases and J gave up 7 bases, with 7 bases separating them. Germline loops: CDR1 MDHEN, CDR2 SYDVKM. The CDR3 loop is CASSLERNTQYF. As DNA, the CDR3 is TGTGCCAGCAGTTTAGAGCGAAATACGCAGTATTTT.

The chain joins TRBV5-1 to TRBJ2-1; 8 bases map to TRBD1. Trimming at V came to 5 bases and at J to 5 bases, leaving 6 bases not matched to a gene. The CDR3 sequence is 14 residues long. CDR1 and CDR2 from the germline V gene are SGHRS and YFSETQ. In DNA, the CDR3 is TGCGCCAGCAGGCCCGGGACAGGTAACAATGAGCAGTTCTTC. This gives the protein CASRPGTGNNEQFF.

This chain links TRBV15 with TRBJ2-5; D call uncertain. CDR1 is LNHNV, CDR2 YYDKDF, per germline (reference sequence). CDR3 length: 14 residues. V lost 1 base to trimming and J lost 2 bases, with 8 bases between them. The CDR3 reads CATSRGGPQETQYF. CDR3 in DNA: TGTGCCACCAGCAGAGGGGGTCCACAAGAGACCCAGTACTTC.

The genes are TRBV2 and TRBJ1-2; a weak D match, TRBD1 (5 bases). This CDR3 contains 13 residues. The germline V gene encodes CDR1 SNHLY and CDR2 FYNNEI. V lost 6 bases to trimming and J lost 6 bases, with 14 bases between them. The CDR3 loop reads CASSWRAGDGYTF. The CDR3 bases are TGTGCCAGCAGCTGGAGGGCGGGGGATGGCTACACCTTC.

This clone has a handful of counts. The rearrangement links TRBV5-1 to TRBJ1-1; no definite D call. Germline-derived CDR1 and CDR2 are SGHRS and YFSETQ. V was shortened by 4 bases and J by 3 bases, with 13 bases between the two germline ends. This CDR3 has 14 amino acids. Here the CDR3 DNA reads TGCGCCAGCAGCCCCAATTTTGGGGACACTGAAGCTTTCTTT. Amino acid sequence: CASSPNFGDTEAFF.

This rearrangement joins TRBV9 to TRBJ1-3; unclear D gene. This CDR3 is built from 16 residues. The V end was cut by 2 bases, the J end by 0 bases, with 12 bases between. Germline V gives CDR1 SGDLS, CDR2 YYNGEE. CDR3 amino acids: CASSVLGISSGNTIYF. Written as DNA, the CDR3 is TGTGCCAGCAGCGTTCTAGGGATCAGCTCTGGAAACACCATATATTTT.

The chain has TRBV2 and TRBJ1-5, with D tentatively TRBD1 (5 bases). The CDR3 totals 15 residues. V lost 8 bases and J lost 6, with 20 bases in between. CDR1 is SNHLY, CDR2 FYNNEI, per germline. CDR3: CASGSGPSRVQPQHF. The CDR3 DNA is TGTGCCAGCGGGTCGGGACCATCTCGGGTTCAGCCCCAGCATTTT.

CDR3 region: CASRSPGEQYF. In nucleotides, the CDR3 is TGTGCCAGCAGATCCCCGGGAGAGCAGTATTTT. The V call is TRBV28, the J call TRBJ2-3; maybe TRBD2 (6 bases). Looked up from germline, CDR1 is MDHEN and CDR2 is SYDVKM. The length of the CDR3 is 11 residues. Trimming cost V 6 bases and J 11 bases, with 12 bases left between them.

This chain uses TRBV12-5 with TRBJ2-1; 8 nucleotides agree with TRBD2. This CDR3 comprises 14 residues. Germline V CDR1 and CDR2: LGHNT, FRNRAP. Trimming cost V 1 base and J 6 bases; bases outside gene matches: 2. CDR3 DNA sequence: TGTGCTAGTGGTTTGGGACGGGGGGGCAATGAGCAGTTCTTC. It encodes CASGLGRGGNEQFF.

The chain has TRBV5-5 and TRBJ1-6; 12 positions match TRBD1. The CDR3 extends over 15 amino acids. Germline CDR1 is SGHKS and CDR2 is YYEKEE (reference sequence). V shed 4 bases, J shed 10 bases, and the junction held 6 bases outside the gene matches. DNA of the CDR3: TGTGCCAGCAGCCCAGGGACAGGGGGCCGGTCACCCCTCCACTTT. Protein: CASSPGTGGRSPLHF.

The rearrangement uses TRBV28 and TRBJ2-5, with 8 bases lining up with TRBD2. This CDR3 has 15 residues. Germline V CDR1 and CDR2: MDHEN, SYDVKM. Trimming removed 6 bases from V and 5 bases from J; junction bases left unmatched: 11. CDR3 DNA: TGTGCCAGCAGCCTGCCGGGGGGGCGGAGGGAGACCCAGTACTTC. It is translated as CASSLPGGRRETQYF.

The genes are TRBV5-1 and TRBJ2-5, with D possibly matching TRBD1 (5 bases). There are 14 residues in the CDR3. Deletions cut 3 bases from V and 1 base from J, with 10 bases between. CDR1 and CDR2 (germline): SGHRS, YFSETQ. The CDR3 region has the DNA TGCGCCAGCAGCTCTGGACAAACCCAAGAGACCCAGTACTTC. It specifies CASSSGQTQETQYF.

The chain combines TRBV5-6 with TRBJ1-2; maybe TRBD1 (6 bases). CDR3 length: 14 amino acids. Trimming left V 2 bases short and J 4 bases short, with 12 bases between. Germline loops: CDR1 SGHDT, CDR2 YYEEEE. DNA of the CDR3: TGTGCCAGCAGCTTTTGGGGGGCGATCTATGGCTACACCTTC. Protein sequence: CASSFWGAIYGYTF.

This CDR3 reads CKAGTDTQYF. The CDR3 coding sequence is TGTAAAGCGGGCACAGATACGCAGTATTTT. This sequence joins TRBV7-9 and TRBJ2-3; perhaps TRBD2 as D (5 bases). CDR1 and CDR2 from the germline V gene are SEHNR and FQNEAQ (reference sequence). There are 10 residues in the CDR3.